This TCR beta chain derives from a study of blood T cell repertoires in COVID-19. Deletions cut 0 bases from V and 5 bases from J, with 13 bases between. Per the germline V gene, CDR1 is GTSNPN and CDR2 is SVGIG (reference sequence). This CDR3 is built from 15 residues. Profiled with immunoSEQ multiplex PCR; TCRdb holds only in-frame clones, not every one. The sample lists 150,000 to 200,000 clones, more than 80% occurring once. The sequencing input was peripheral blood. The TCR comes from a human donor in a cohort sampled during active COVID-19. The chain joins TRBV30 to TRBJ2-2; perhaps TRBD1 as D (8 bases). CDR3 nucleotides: TGTGCCTGGAGTGTATTACAGGGGGGGACCGGGGAGCTGTTTTTT. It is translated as CAWSVLQGGTGELFF.